This is a list of T cell receptor beta chains from one sample in a study of molecular identifiers for immune sequencing clone quantification. MiXCR was run by TCRdb on the PCR reads, yielding one entry per CDR3 protein. Of hundreds of thousands of distinct CDR3 sequences detected, over 20% appear once; the ten largest clones hold approximately 0.83%. The sample taken for sequencing was naive CD8+ T cells from blood, with Jurkat cell RNA spiked in. These TCRs come from a human donor in good health. Some libraries in this study had Jurkat cell RNA spiked in. Both conserved end residues are part of each CDR3. Each record gives: clone size, V gene, CDR3 length, D gene, J gene, CDR3 protein, CDR3 DNA. A D gene is named only where the DNA matches it firmly. The size field reads once, few or many counts, or a class when the clone is expanded.

many	TRBV20-1	15	TRBD2	TRBJ2-3	CSARDIAGVGDTQYF	TGCAGTGCTAGAGATATAGCGGGAGTCGGTGATACGCAGTATTTT
many	TRBV7-9	15	TRBD2	TRBJ2-1	CASSFVAGGYNEQFF	TGTGCCAGCAGCTTTGTCGCGGGGGGCTACAATGAGCAGTTCTTC
few	TRBV20-1	14	.	TRBJ2-7	CSAPEGGSYYEQYF	TGCAGTGCTCCAGAGGGCGGGTCCTACTACGAGCAGTACTTC
many	TRBV7-6	16	.	TRBJ2-5	CASSPAPGGLYETQYF	TGTGCCAGCAGTCCAGCCCCGGGGGGCTTATATGAGACCCAGTACTTC
many	TRBV28	13	.	TRBJ2-2	CASSLTYTGELFF	TGTGCCAGCAGTTTAACGTACACCGGGGAGCTGTTTTTT
many	TRBV5-1	14	.	TRBJ2-5	CASRRDTYQETQYF	TGCGCCAGCAGACGGGACACGTACCAAGAGACCCAGTACTTC
many	TRBV5-6	14	TRBD1	TRBJ2-7	CASSWGTVTYEQYF	TGTGCCAGCAGCTGGGGGACAGTCACCTACGAGCAGTACTTC
many	TRBV4-1	16	.	TRBJ2-5	CASSQEVGLNQETQYF	TGCGCCAGCAGCCAAGAAGTCGGATTAAACCAAGAGACCCAGTACTTC
many	TRBV7-2	14	.	TRBJ2-5	CASSSPGGVETQYF	TGTGCCAGCAGCTCTCCCGGAGGGGTTGAGACCCAGTACTTC
many	TRBV19	13	.	TRBJ2-7	CASSIWTTSEQYF	TGTGCCAGTAGTATCTGGACCACGTCGGAGCAGTACTTC
many	TRBV12-5	15	TRBD1	TRBJ1-1	CASGLVGGAVTEAFF	TGTGCTAGTGGTTTGGTAGGGGGCGCGGTTACTGAAGCTTTCTTT
many	TRBV6-1	16	TRBD1	TRBJ2-5	CASSGGGQGAPETQYF	TGTGCCAGCAGTGGCGGTGGACAGGGGGCCCCAGAGACCCAGTACTTC
many	TRBV4-2	15	.	TRBJ1-1	CASSQDWGGGTEAFF	TGTGCCAGCAGCCAAGATTGGGGGGGTGGTACGGAAGCTTTCTTT